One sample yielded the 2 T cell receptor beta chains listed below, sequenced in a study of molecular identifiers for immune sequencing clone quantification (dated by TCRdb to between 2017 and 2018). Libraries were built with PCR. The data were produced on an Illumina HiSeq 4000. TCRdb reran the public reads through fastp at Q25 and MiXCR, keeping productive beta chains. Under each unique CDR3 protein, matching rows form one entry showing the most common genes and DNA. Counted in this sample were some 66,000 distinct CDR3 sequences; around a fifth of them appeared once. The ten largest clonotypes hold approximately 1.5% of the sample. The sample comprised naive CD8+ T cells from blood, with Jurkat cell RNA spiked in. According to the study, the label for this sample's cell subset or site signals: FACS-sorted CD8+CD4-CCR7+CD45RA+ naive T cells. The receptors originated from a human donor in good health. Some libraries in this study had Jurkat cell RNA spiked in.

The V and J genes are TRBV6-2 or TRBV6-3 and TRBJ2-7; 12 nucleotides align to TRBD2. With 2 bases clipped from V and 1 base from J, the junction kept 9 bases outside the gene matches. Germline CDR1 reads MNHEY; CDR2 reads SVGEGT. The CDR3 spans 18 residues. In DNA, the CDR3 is TGTGCCAGCAGTTACAATCGGACTAGCGGGAAAAGGTCCTACGAGCAGTACTTC. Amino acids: CASSYNRTSGKRSYEQYF.

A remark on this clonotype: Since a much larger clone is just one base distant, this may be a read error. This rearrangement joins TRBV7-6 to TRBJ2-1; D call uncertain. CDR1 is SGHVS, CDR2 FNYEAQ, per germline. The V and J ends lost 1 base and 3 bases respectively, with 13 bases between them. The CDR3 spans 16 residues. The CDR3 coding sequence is TGTGCCAGCAGCTTAGTTATCGATCCCCTCTACAATGAGCAGTTCTTC. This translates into CASSLVIDPLYNEQFF.